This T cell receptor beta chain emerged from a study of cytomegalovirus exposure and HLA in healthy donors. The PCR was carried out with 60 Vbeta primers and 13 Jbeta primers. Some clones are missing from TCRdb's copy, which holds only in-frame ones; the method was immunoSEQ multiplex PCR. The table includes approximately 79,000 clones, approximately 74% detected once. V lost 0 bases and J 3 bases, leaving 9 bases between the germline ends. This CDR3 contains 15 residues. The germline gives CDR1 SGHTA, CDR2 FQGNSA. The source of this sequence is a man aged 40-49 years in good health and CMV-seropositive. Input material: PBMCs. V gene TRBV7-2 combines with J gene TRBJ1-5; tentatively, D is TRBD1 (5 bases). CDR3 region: CASSLAGLNNQPQHF. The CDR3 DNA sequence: TGTGCCAGCAGCTTAGCGGGACTGAACAATCAGCCCCAGCATTTT.